A selection of T cell receptor beta chains follows, all from one sample in a study of cytomegalovirus exposure and HLA in healthy donors. Sequenced by immunoSEQ multiplex PCR; TCRdb stores in-frame clones only, minus some. The sample yields approximately 120,000 clones, over 60% seen once. The sequencing input was PBMCs. These receptor sequences come from a female donor in good health and CMV-seronegative. Each CDR3 is given with its conserved first and last residue. The D gene is left open where the match is weak. The size entry is marked missing in some rows and otherwise reads once, few, many or a size class.

d_gene: TRBD2
abundance: once
j_gene: TRBJ2-7
v_gene: TRBV28
CDR3aa: CASRYTSGGVYGQYF
CDR3nt: TGTGCCAGCAGATACACTAGCGGGGGGGTCTACGGGCAGTACTTC

d_gene: TRBD2
abundance: .
j_gene: TRBJ2-1
v_gene: TRBV5-6
CDR3aa: CASSPMGSGRENEQFF
CDR3nt: TGTGCCAGCAGCCCCATGGGTAGCGGGAGGGAGAATGAGCAGTTCTTC

d_gene: .
abundance: .
j_gene: TRBJ1-4
v_gene: TRBV5-1
CDR3aa: CASSLEAGGRNEKLFF
CDR3nt: TGCGCCAGCAGCTTGGAGGCAGGTGGGAGGAATGAAAAACTGTTTTTT

d_gene: .
abundance: .
j_gene: TRBJ1-3
v_gene: TRBV4-2
CDR3aa: CASGGARLGYTIYF
CDR3nt: TGTGCCAGCGGCGGGGCCCGATTAGGCTACACCATATATTTT

d_gene: .
abundance: .
j_gene: TRBJ2-4
v_gene: TRBV7-9
CDR3aa: CASSLGAGYIQYF
CDR3nt: TGTGCCAGCAGCCTTGGGGCGGGATACATTCAGTACTTC

d_gene: TRBD1
abundance: .
j_gene: TRBJ1-6
v_gene: TRBV4-1
CDR3aa: CASSQPGQGRSPLHF
CDR3nt: TGCGCCAGCAGCCAACCCGGACAGGGACGTTCACCCCTCCACTTT

d_gene: .
abundance: .
j_gene: TRBJ2-1
v_gene: TRBV5-1
CDR3aa: CASSLTGNEQFF
CDR3nt: TGCGCCAGCAGCTTGACCGGGAATGAGCAGTTCTTC

d_gene: .
abundance: .
j_gene: TRBJ1-2
v_gene: TRBV12-5
CDR3aa: CASGFSRPIVSPFPGGYTF
CDR3nt: TGTGCTAGTGGTTTCTCCCGGCCGATCGTCAGTCCCTTCCCGGGGGGCTACACCTTC

d_gene: .
abundance: few
j_gene: TRBJ2-1
v_gene: TRBV12-5
CDR3aa: CASGLRTPVDEQFF
CDR3nt: TGTGCTAGTGGCCTCCGGACACCTGTCGATGAGCAGTTCTTC

d_gene: .
abundance: .
j_gene: TRBJ2-3
v_gene: TRBV2
CDR3aa: CASGRHRSGTDTQYF
CDR3nt: TGTGCCAGCGGGAGACACCGGTCGGGCACAGATACGCAGTATTTT

d_gene: TRBD1
abundance: .
j_gene: TRBJ2-3
v_gene: TRBV7-6
CDR3aa: CASSFGSGQRYTDTQYF
CDR3nt: TGTGCCAGCAGCTTTGGCTCGGGACAGAGATACACAGATACGCAGTATTTT

d_gene: .
abundance: .
j_gene: TRBJ2-2
v_gene: TRBV10-3
CDR3aa: CAISDPTRGTNTGELFF
CDR3nt: TGTGCCATCAGTGACCCAACCCGGGGGACGAACACCGGGGAGCTGTTTTTT

d_gene: TRBD1
abundance: .
j_gene: TRBJ1-4
v_gene: TRBV7-9
CDR3aa: CASSLNRGKEKLFF
CDR3nt: TGTGCCAGCAGCCTAAACAGGGGCAAGGAAAAACTGTTTTTT

d_gene: .
abundance: .
j_gene: TRBJ2-4
v_gene: TRBV19
CDR3aa: CASSIGQGQVWNIQYF
CDR3nt: TGTGCCAGTAGTATAGGGCAGGGGCAAGTTTGGAACATTCAGTACTTC

d_gene: TRBD1
abundance: .
j_gene: TRBJ1-4
v_gene: TRBV9
CDR3aa: CASSVQGGEKLFF
CDR3nt: TGTGCCAGCAGCGTACAGGGGGGTGAAAAACTGTTTTTT

d_gene: TRBD1
abundance: .
j_gene: TRBJ1-1
v_gene: TRBV15
CDR3aa: CATSIGNWNSRGAFF
CDR3nt: TGTGCCACCAGCATCGGCAATTGGAACTCCAGGGGGGCTTTCTTT

d_gene: .
abundance: .
j_gene: TRBJ2-1
v_gene: TRBV10-3
CDR3aa: CAAEGGGNYNEQFF
CDR3nt: TGTGCCGCGGAGGGAGGGGGGAACTACAATGAGCAGTTCTTC

d_gene: TRBD1
abundance: .
j_gene: TRBJ2-5
v_gene: TRBV11-2
CDR3aa: CASSWGTAQETQYF
CDR3nt: TGTGCCAGCAGCTGGGGGACAGCCCAAGAGACCCAGTACTTC

d_gene: .
abundance: .
j_gene: TRBJ2-3
v_gene: TRBV4-1
CDR3aa: CASSLQGSPTDTQYF
CDR3nt: TGCGCCAGCAGTCTACAGGGTTCCCCCACAGATACGCAGTATTTT

d_gene: TRBD1
abundance: .
j_gene: TRBJ2-1
v_gene: TRBV7-9
CDR3aa: CASSLGTGLFNEQFF
CDR3nt: TGTGCCAGCAGCTTGGGGACAGGGCTATTCAATGAGCAGTTCTTC

d_gene: TRBD1
abundance: few
j_gene: TRBJ1-3
v_gene: TRBV5-6
CDR3aa: CASSWRTGTISGNTIYF
CDR3nt: TGTGCCAGCAGCTGGCGGACAGGGACCATCTCTGGAAACACCATATATTTT

d_gene: .
abundance: .
j_gene: TRBJ2-3
v_gene: TRBV5-1
CDR3aa: CASTHQGGVADTQYF
CDR3nt: TGCGCCAGCACCCATCAAGGCGGGGTTGCAGATACGCAGTATTTT

d_gene: .
abundance: .
j_gene: TRBJ1-5
v_gene: TRBV7-2
CDR3aa: CASSLDVGGPQHF
CDR3nt: TGTGCCAGCAGCCTCGACGTAGGGGGGCCCCAGCATTTT

d_gene: .
abundance: few
j_gene: TRBJ1-5
v_gene: TRBV2
CDR3aa: CASRRGGANQPQHF
CDR3nt: TGTGCCAGCAGGAGGGGGGGCGCCAATCAGCCCCAGCATTTT

d_gene: TRBD1
abundance: .
j_gene: TRBJ2-7
v_gene: TRBV25-1
CDR3aa: CASSFSGQVGDEQYF
CDR3nt: TGTGCCAGCAGTTTTTCAGGACAGGTCGGTGACGAGCAGTACTTC

d_gene: TRBD1
abundance: .
j_gene: TRBJ1-1
v_gene: TRBV5-1
CDR3aa: CASSLGPGQGWAEAFF
CDR3nt: TGCGCCAGCAGCTTGGGACCCGGACAGGGATGGGCTGAAGCTTTCTTT

d_gene: TRBD1
abundance: .
j_gene: TRBJ2-7
v_gene: TRBV19
CDR3aa: CASSKGQEGHEQYF
CDR3nt: TGTGCCAGTAGTAAGGGACAGGAGGGCCACGAGCAGTACTTC

d_gene: TRBD1
abundance: .
j_gene: TRBJ1-4
v_gene: TRBV5-6
CDR3aa: CASSLAGRGRHYERKLFF
CDR3nt: TGTGCCAGCAGCTTGGCCGGAAGGGGGCGGCATTATGAACGAAAACTGTTTTTT

d_gene: .
abundance: .
j_gene: TRBJ1-1
v_gene: TRBV10-3
CDR3aa: CAIKGAGVNTEAFF
CDR3nt: TGTGCCATCAAAGGTGCAGGGGTGAACACTGAAGCTTTCTTT

d_gene: .
abundance: .
j_gene: TRBJ2-7
v_gene: TRBV12-5
CDR3aa: CASGLVVAPYEQYF
CDR3nt: TGTGCTAGTGGTTTGGTGGTAGCACCCTACGAGCAGTACTTC

d_gene: TRBD2
abundance: .
j_gene: TRBJ2-7
v_gene: TRBV11-3
CDR3aa: CASSLGTSGSYEQYF
CDR3nt: TGTGCCAGCAGCCTGGGGACTAGCGGATCCTACGAGCAGTACTTC

d_gene: .
abundance: .
j_gene: TRBJ1-4
v_gene: TRBV25-1
CDR3aa: CASSEFGGAYEKLFF
CDR3nt: TGTGCCAGCAGTGAATTTGGGGGCGCGTATGAAAAACTGTTTTTT

d_gene: .
abundance: .
j_gene: TRBJ2-5
v_gene: TRBV28
CDR3aa: CASSRAGNQETQYF
CDR3nt: TGTGCCAGCAGTCGGGCCGGGAACCAAGAGACCCAGTACTTC

d_gene: TRBD2
abundance: .
j_gene: TRBJ2-1
v_gene: TRBV7-2
CDR3aa: CASSSPGLAGGANEQFF
CDR3nt: TGTGCCAGCAGCTCCCCGGGACTAGCGGGAGGTGCCAATGAGCAGTTCTTC